This T cell receptor beta chain stems from a study of shared clonotypes between healthy human individuals. The authors split each subset's genomic DNA evenly across several immunoSEQ plates. TCRdb's copy holds only in-frame clones and misses some; the assay was immunoSEQ multiplex PCR. The table includes about 490,000 clones, 76% detected once. The unsorted samples took approximately 98 million PBMCs to get genomic DNA. This clone was counted a few times. This CDR3 contains 15 residues. Trimming stripped 4 bases from V and 6 bases from J, with 18 bases between. Germline CDR1 and CDR2: LNHDA and SQIVND (reference sequence).

This sequence originates from a middle-aged woman in good health. Some clones in this sample may be carry-over from other donors' samples. Sequencing was done on a sample of PBMCs. This chain joins TRBV19 and TRBJ1-1; maybe TRBD1 (6 bases). CDR3 sequence reads: CASSTLWGKGAEAFF. DNA for the CDR3: TGTGCCAGTAGTACCTTATGGGGGAAGGGGGCTGAAGCTTTCTTT.